These 16 T cell receptor beta chains originate from one sample sequenced in a study of cytomegalovirus exposure and HLA in healthy donors (dated by TCRdb to the late 2010s). To prepare the library, the immunoSEQ multiplex PCR assay was applied. For the multiplex PCR, a mixture combining 60 forward primers for TCR Vbeta segments and 13 reverse primers for TCR Jbeta segments was used. Held by TCRdb, this immuneACCESS table contains in-frame sequences only and omits some clones. Under half of the omission traces to an unresolved V gene where checked; the cause of the rest is unknown. In all, the sample holds tens of thousands of clones, and 7.6% of those were seen once. The top ten clonotypes cover approximately 2.4% of the sample. Sequencing was carried out using PBMCs. All receptors come from a man in his fifties in good health and CMV-seronegative.

The chain uses TRBV2 and TRBJ1-5; the D is unclear. CDR1 and CDR2 (germline): SNHLY, FYNNEI. The ends were cut back, 4 bases at V and 0 bases at J, with 10 bases in the middle. The CDR3 contains 15 residues. The CDR3: CASSAPGYSNQPQHF. The CDR3 DNA sequence: TGTGCCAGCAGTGCGCCAGGTTATAGCAATCAGCCCCAGCATTTT.

The chain uses TRBV5-5 and TRBJ2-7, with D possibly TRBD2 on 5 matching bases. Between the trimmed V and J ends, which lost 2 bases and 0 bases, there was a span of 9 bases. The CDR3 is 14 amino acids. CDR1 is SGHKS, CDR2 YYEKEE, per germline (reference sequence). The CDR3: CASSFTGNSYEQYF. DNA of the CDR3: TGTGCCAGCAGCTTCACGGGGAACTCCTACGAGCAGTACTTC.

J is TRBJ2-2 and V is TRBV10-3, with 8 bases that match TRBD1. CDR3 size: 15 residues. The germline CDR1 and CDR2 sequences are ENHRY and SYGVKD. Trimming took 6 bases from V and 6 from J; bases not matched to a gene: 9. The CDR3 nucleotides read TGTGCCATCAGCCCAGACAGGGGCCCCTCCGGGGAGCTGTTTTTT. Translated: CAISPDRGPSGELFF.

This clone was detected only a few times. This chain's CDR3 is CASSQDGQGSSYEQYF. CDR3 coding DNA: TGTGCCAGCAGCCAAGATGGGCAGGGGAGCTCCTACGAGCAGTACTTC. The V and J genes are TRBV4-2 and TRBJ2-7, with a possible D match to TRBD1 (6 bases). V lost 0 bases to trimming and J lost 0 bases, with 12 bases between them. Germline values: CDR1 LGHNA, CDR2 YNFKEQ. CDR3 length: 16 residues.

This clone has just a few counts. This chain joins TRBV9 and TRBJ2-5; D uncertain. The ends were cut back, 0 bases at V and 5 bases at J, with 5 bases in the middle. The CDR3 length is 12 residues. The germline CDR1 and CDR2 sequences are SGDLS and YYNGEE. The chain's CDR3 is CASSVDGETQYF. Here the CDR3 DNA reads TGTGCCAGCAGCGTAGACGGGGAGACCCAGTACTTC.

This clone was seen a handful of times. This rearrangement joins TRBV19 to TRBJ2-3; 10 nucleotides line up with TRBD2. Germline assignment: CDR1 LNHDA and CDR2 SQIVND (reference sequence). The CDR3 has 17 residues. The ends lost 5 bases at V and 0 bases at J; junction bases unmatched: 8. This chain's CDR3 is CASSSGTSVPSTDTQYF. CDR3 in DNA: TGTGCCAGTAGTTCCGGGACTAGCGTCCCAAGCACAGATACGCAGTATTTT.

This clone came up a few times. The rearrangement uses TRBV5-1 and TRBJ2-1; 8 nucleotides agree with TRBD1. Germline-derived CDR1 and CDR2 are SGHRS and YFSETQ. The V gene end was trimmed by 4 bases and the J gene end by 4 bases; junction bases not matched to a gene: 13. CDR3 length: 17 residues. The chain's CDR3 is CASSTSAYRGRYNEQFF. The CDR3 DNA reads as TGCGCCAGCAGCACCAGTGCCTACAGGGGGAGGTACAATGAGCAGTTCTTC.

This clone was seen a few times. V gene TRBV4-1 combines with J gene TRBJ1-3; TRBD1 might be the D (6 bases). The CDR3 is 17 amino acids. V lost 4 bases and J lost 0, with 16 bases in between. The V gene's germline CDR1 is MGHRA and CDR2 YSYEKL. CDR3 loop: CASSPLQGPLSGNTIYF. The CDR3 nucleotides are TGCGCCAGCAGCCCGCTACAGGGTCCCCTCTCTGGAAACACCATATATTTT.

Note on this clone: It is likely a read error: a sequence one base away is far more abundant. Different DNA sequences within this sample yield the same CDR3. The rearrangement uses TRBV28 and TRBJ2-7; TRBD2 might be the D (6 bases). The CDR3 is 15 residues long. Germline V lookup: CDR1 MDHEN, CDR2 SYDVKM. Trimming removed 6 bases from V and 4 bases from J, with 19 bases in between. The CDR3 region is CASSLLGGDLYEQYF. The CDR3 DNA reads as TGTGCCAGCAGCCTTCTCGGGGGAGACCTATACGAGCAGTACTTC. The full variable domain, completed using reference TRBV28 and TRBJ2-7, is DVKVTQSSRYLVKRTGEKVFLECVQDMDHENMFWYRQDPGLGLRLIYFSYDVKMKEKGDIPEGYSVSREKKERFSLILESASTNQTSMYLCASSLLGGDLYEQYFGPGTRLTVT.

This clone was counted between two and nine times. The chain carries TRBV11-2 and TRBJ1-1; no reliable D call. The CDR3 totals 14 residues. Germline CDR1 is SGHAT and CDR2 is FQNNGV. V was shortened by 3 bases and J by 0 bases, with 8 bases between the two germline ends. The CDR3 region has the DNA TGTGCCAGCAGCTTCGAGGATATGAACACTGAAGCTTTCTTT. Its protein is CASSFEDMNTEAFF. The complete variable domain, with remaining parts taken from reference TRBV11-2 and TRBJ1-1, reads EAGVAQSPRYKIIEKRQSVAFWCNPISGHATLYWYQQILGQGPKLLIQFQNNGVVDDSQLPKDRFSAERLKGVDSTLKIQPAKLEDSAVYLCASSFEDMNTEAFFGQGTRLTVV.

This clone was found a few times. CDR3 DNA: TGTGCCAGCAGTTACTCCGTAACAGGGGGCGGGTACGAGCAGTACTTC. This codes for CASSYSVTGGGYEQYF. This rearrangement joins TRBV6-5 to TRBJ2-7, with TRBD1 identical over 9 bases. Per germline, CDR1 MNHEY and CDR2 SVGAGI. The CDR3 length is 16 residues. V was clipped by 0 bases and J by 4 bases; unmatched bases: 7.

This clone was observed a handful of times. The sample carries other DNA sequences with the same CDR3. This sequence joins TRBV5-1 and TRBJ1-1; 7 nucleotides agree with TRBD1. This CDR3 is built from 13 residues. Germline V gene sequence: CDR1 SGHRS, CDR2 YFSETQ. J gave up 3 bases and V 3 bases, and 2 bases lay outside the gene matches. CDR3 loop: CASSSGQYTEAFF. CDR3 bases: TGCGCCAGCAGCTCGGGACAGTACACTGAAGCTTTCTTT.

Here the CDR3 reads CASSFRLAGQETQYF. CDR3 in DNA: TGTGCCAGCAGCTTCCGACTAGCGGGGCAAGAGACCCAGTACTTC. The chain is built from TRBV11-2 and TRBJ2-5; 11 bases are shared with TRBD2. With V trimmed by 3 bases and J by 2 bases, 2 bases remained unmatched. This CDR3 region has 15 residues. CDR1 and CDR2 from the germline V gene are SGHAT and FQNNGV.

The chain uses TRBV7-9 and TRBJ1-5, with TRBD1 matching over 8 bases. This CDR3 spans 16 amino acids. The germline CDR1 and CDR2 sequences are SEHNR and FQNEAQ (reference sequence). Germline trimming cut 5 bases from V and 2 bases from J; bases unmatched to any gene: 8. The CDR3 DNA follows: TGTGCCAGCAGCCCACTTGAGACAGGGGGCAATCAGCCCCAGCATTTT. Amino acid sequence: CASSPLETGGNQPQHF.

The V and J genes are TRBV29-1 and TRBJ2-7; TRBD2 aligns across 10 bases. CDR3 length: 14 residues. The V segment lost 5 bases and the J segment 3 bases; nucleotides outside the gene matches: 7. Germline V gene sequence: CDR1 SQVTM, CDR2 ANQGSEA. CDR3 bases: TGCAGCGTTCGCACTAGCGGGATTGGCTACGAGCAGTACTTC. Protein product: CSVRTSGIGYEQYF.

This chain links TRBV6-1 with TRBJ1-2; no clear D. CDR3 length: 15 amino acids. Deletions cut 10 bases from V and 2 bases from J, with 20 bases between. CDR1 is MNHNS and CDR2 is SASEGT in the germline V gene. As DNA, the CDR3 is TGTGCCACCACCTCTTTTACAGTCCGAAACTATGGCTACACCTTC. This gives the protein CATTSFTVRNYGYTF.